Listed below are T cell receptor beta chains from one sample, sequenced in a study of T cell repertoires in cytomegalovirus infection. MiXCR, run by TCRdb on the reads, gives a single entry per CDR3 protein. The table shows around 630,000 distinct CDR3 sequences, with more than 20% occurring only once. Sequencing was carried out using CD8+ T cells from PBMCs. Receptors originate from a human donor in good health (CMV status not recorded). Some clones in this sample may be carry-over from other donors' samples. Both conserved end residues are part of each CDR3. A D gene is named only where the DNA matches it firmly. Clone size, where shown, is once, few, many, or a class for clones that have expanded.

NA	TRBV24-1	few	TRBJ2-4	CATSDLRQKKNIQYF	TGTGCCACCAGTGATTTGCGCCAGAAAAAAAACATTCAGTACTTC
TRBD1	TRBV2	few	TRBJ1-2	CARTTGHGYTF	TGTGCCAGAACGACAGGGCATGGCTACACCTTC
TRBD1	TRBV7-2	many	TRBJ1-5	CASSPEDRGQPQHF	TGTGCCAGCAGCCCAGAGGACAGGGGGCAGCCCCAGCATTTT
NA	TRBV14	NA	TRBJ1-1	CASSPDTGGAFF	TGTGCCAGCAGCCCCGACACCGGCGGAGCTTTCTTT
NA	TRBV7-8	many	TRBJ1-2	CASSQGQRERGYTF	TGTGCCAGCAGTCAAGGACAAAGGGAACGGGGCTACACCTTC
NA	TRBV20-1	NA	TRBJ2-4	CSARDEGLAKNIQYF	TGCAGTGCTAGAGATGAGGGCTTAGCCAAAAACATTCAGTACTTC
NA	TRBV6-2/TRBV6-3	NA	TRBJ1-2	CASSYAPSGANYGYIF	TGTGCCAGCAGTTACGCGCCGTCGGGCGCTAACTATGGCTACATCTTC
NA	TRBV27	NA	TRBJ2-2	CASSLGMGPGELFF	TGTGCCAGCAGTTTAGGCATGGGGCCCGGGGAGCTGTTTTTT
NA	TRBV5-1	NA	TRBJ1-1	CASSLAPGVSTEAFF	TGCGCCAGCAGCTTGGCTCCGGGGGTAAGCACTGAAGCTTTCTTT
NA	TRBV7-8	few	TRBJ2-2	CASSTHTGELFF	TGTGCCAGCAGCACACACACCGGGGAGCTGTTTTTT
NA	TRBV7-9	NA	TRBJ2-5	CASRSSPETQYF	TGTGCCAGCAGATCATCCCCAGAGACCCAGTACTTC
TRBD2	TRBV7-2	many	TRBJ2-5	CASSLIAVGGGETQYF	TGTGCCAGCAGCTTAATCGCTGTGGGGGGAGGGGAGACCCAGTACTTC
TRBD2	TRBV7-8	NA	TRBJ2-2	CASSLIQREFDNGELFF	TGTGCCAGCAGCTTAATCCAGCGGGAGTTCGATAACGGGGAGCTGTTTTTT
NA	TRBV28	few	TRBJ2-2	CASSYPRHGEDSTGELFF	TGTGCCAGCAGTTATCCTCGCCATGGGGAGGACTCCACCGGGGAGCTGTTTTTT
TRBD1	TRBV5-1	few	TRBJ2-3	CASSWTGSWTDTQYF	TGCGCCAGCAGCTGGACAGGGAGTTGGACAGATACGCAGTATTTT
NA	TRBV28	NA	TRBJ1-2	CASSPIDRTNILYGYTF	TGTGCCAGCAGTCCAATAGACAGGACAAATATTCTCTATGGCTACACCTTC
NA	TRBV27	NA	TRBJ1-2	CASKGGLGYGYTF	TGTGCCAGCAAAGGGGGGCTAGGCTATGGCTACACCTTC
TRBD2	TRBV7-2	many	TRBJ2-1	CASSSTTGRGAYNEQFF	TGTGCCAGCAGCTCCACTACGGGGCGGGGGGCCTACAATGAGCAGTTCTTC
TRBD1	TRBV29-1	NA	TRBJ1-2	CSVGTATPNYGYTF	TGCAGCGTGGGGACAGCGACTCCAAACTATGGCTACACCTTC
NA	TRBV6-6	NA	TRBJ2-2	CASSLRGSPTGELFF	TGTGCCAGCAGTCTCCGGGGAAGCCCCACCGGGGAGCTGTTTTTT
TRBD1	TRBV27	NA	TRBJ2-2	CASSLFRQGANTGELFF	TGTGCCAGCAGTTTATTCCGACAGGGCGCGAACACCGGGGAGCTGTTTTTT
NA	TRBV7-2	many	TRBJ2-4	CASSLEGSVAKNIQYF	TGTGCCAGCAGCTTAGAGGGGTCAGTAGCCAAAAACATTCAGTACTTC
NA	TRBV28	NA	TRBJ2-2	CASSFAANTGELFF	TGTGCCAGCAGTTTTGCTGCGAACACCGGGGAGCTGTTTTTT
NA	TRBV4-1	many	TRBJ1-1	CASSQDIRGTEAFF	TGCGCCAGCAGCCAAGACATCAGAGGGACTGAAGCTTTCTTT
NA	TRBV4-3	few	TRBJ1-6	CASSQERGIYNSPLHF	TGCGCCAGCAGCCAAGAGAGAGGAATTTATAATTCACCCCTCCACTTT
NA	TRBV29-1	NA	TRBJ2-1	CSVPGMGGQFF	TGCAGCGTCCCCGGTATGGGGGGACAGTTCTTC
TRBD1	TRBV19	NA	TRBJ1-1	CASSIHGQGITEAFF	TGTGCCAGTAGTATACACGGACAGGGTATAACTGAAGCTTTCTTT
TRBD1	TRBV6-2/TRBV6-3	few	TRBJ2-1	CASSYSSRGTYNEQFF	TGTGCCAGCAGTTACTCATCCAGGGGGACCTACAATGAGCAGTTCTTC
TRBD1	TRBV29-1	NA	TRBJ2-1	CSVSTGALYNEQFF	TGCAGCGTTTCGACAGGGGCTCTATACAATGAGCAGTTCTTC
NA	TRBV28	few	TRBJ2-3	CASSLDSRHTDTQYF	TGTGCCAGCAGCCTGGACAGCCGGCACACAGATACGCAGTATTTT
NA	TRBV29-1	NA	TRBJ2-1	CSVPNQFF	TGCAGCGTTCCGAATCAGTTCTTC
NA	TRBV7-9	many	TRBJ2-1	CASSPGDGYNEQFF	TGTGCCAGCAGCCCAGGGGACGGCTACAATGAGCAGTTCTTC
NA	TRBV27	few	TRBJ1-1	CASSGTSGVVRVNTEAFF	TGTGCCAGCAGCGGAACATCAGGGGTGGTACGAGTGAACACTGAAGCTTTCTTT
NA	TRBV7-9	few	TRBJ1-1	CASASRSTEAFF	TGTGCCAGCGCGTCGCGGAGCACTGAAGCTTTCTTT
NA	TRBV11-2	NA	TRBJ2-2	CASNLDQRVTNTGELFF	TGTGCCAGCAACTTAGACCAGCGGGTAACGAACACCGGGGAGCTGTTTTTT
NA	TRBV19	NA	TRBJ2-1	CASSTPLRSYNEQFF	TGTGCCAGTAGTACCCCTTTGCGCTCCTACAATGAGCAGTTCTTC
TRBD2	TRBV7-6	NA	TRBJ2-1	CASSLVGLAGGYNEQFF	TGTGCCAGCAGCTTAGTGGGACTAGCGGGGGGCTACAATGAGCAGTTCTTC
NA	TRBV29-1	few	TRBJ2-4	CSVSGAKNIQYF	TGCAGCGTTTCCGGGGCCAAAAACATTCAGTACTTC
TRBD1	TRBV20-1	NA	TRBJ2-7	CSWRTGQAYEQYF	TGCAGCTGGAGGACAGGGCAAGCCTACGAGCAGTACTTC
NA	TRBV7-6	few	TRBJ1-4	CASSPDRGEKLFF	TGTGCCAGCAGCCCAGACCGTGGGGAAAAACTGTTTTTT
NA	TRBV7-8	many	TRBJ1-5	CASSLVGISNQPQHF	TGTGCCAGCAGCTTAGTTGGGATTAGCAATCAGCCCCAGCATTTT
TRBD1	TRBV20-1	few	TRBJ1-1	CSARDPQGWYNTEAFF	TGCAGTGCTAGAGACCCACAGGGGTGGTATAACACTGAAGCTTTCTTT
NA	TRBV7-9	many	TRBJ2-3	CASSLVGGFGTDTQYF	TGTGCCAGCAGCTTAGTTGGGGGATTCGGCACAGATACGCAGTATTTT
TRBD2	TRBV4-3	NA	TRBJ2-5	CASSQDPLAGGETQYF	TGCGCCAGCAGCCAAGATCCGCTAGCGGGAGGGGAGACCCAGTACTTC
TRBD2	TRBV29-1	NA	TRBJ2-2	CSAGLAGPSNTGELFF	TGCAGCGCAGGACTAGCGGGGCCCTCGAACACCGGGGAGCTGTTTTTT
TRBD1	TRBV5-5	NA	TRBJ1-1	CASNPVHTGGNTEAFF	TGTGCCAGCAACCCGGTCCACACAGGGGGGAACACTGAAGCTTTCTTT
NA	TRBV27	few	TRBJ2-1	CASSPKRWGWNEQFF	TGTGCCAGCAGCCCCAAAAGGTGGGGTTGGAATGAGCAGTTCTTC
TRBD1	TRBV10-3	NA	TRBJ1-1	CATGTGSTEAFF	TGTGCCACCGGGACAGGGAGCACTGAAGCTTTCTTT
TRBD2	TRBV20-1	NA	TRBJ2-5	CSARSLAGWYQETQYF	TGCAGTGCTAGATCCCTAGCGGGTTGGTACCAAGAGACCCAGTACTTC
NA	TRBV7-9	few	TRBJ2-3	CASSLYGGSTDTQYF	TGTGCCAGCAGCTTATACGGCGGGAGCACAGATACGCAGTATTTT
NA	TRBV14	many	TRBJ2-5	CASSQDRAVQETQYF	TGTGCCAGCAGCCAAGATAGGGCAGTCCAAGAGACCCAGTACTTC
TRBD1	TRBV6-1	few	TRBJ1-6	CASSFQPISTGDNSPLHF	TGTGCCAGCAGTTTCCAACCCATATCTACAGGGGACAATTCACCCCTCCACTTT
NA	TRBV5-1	NA	TRBJ1-1	CASSHPSPEAFF	TGCGCCAGCAGCCACCCCTCCCCTGAAGCTTTCTTT
NA	TRBV13	NA	TRBJ1-4	CASSNREEANEKLFF	TGTGCCAGCAGCAACAGGGAGGAGGCTAATGAAAAACTGTTTTTT